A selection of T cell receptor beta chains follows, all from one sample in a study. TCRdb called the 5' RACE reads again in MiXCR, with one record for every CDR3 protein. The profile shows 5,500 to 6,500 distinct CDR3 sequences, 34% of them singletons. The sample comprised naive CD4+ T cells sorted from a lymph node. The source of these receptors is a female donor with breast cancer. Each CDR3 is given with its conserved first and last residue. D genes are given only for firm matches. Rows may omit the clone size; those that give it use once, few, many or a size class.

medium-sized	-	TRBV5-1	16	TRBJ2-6	CASSPVGGSGANVLTF	TGCGCCAGCAGCCCGGTGGGTGGATCTGGGGCCAACGTCCTGACTTTC
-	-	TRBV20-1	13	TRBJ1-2	CSARRTGSYGYTF	TGCAGTGCTAGACGAACCGGGTCATATGGCTACACCTTC
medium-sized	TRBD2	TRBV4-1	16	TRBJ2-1	CASSMGGGRTYNEQFF	TGCGCCAGCAGCATGGGCGGCGGGAGGACCTACAATGAGCAGTTCTTC
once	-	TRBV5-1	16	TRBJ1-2	CANSLDGTVTNYGYTF	TGCGCCAACAGCTTGGACGGGACCGTCACTAACTATGGCTACACCTTC
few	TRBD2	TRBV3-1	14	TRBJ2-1	CASSPGLARNEQFF	TGTGCCAGCAGCCCGGGACTAGCTCGGAATGAGCAGTTCTTC
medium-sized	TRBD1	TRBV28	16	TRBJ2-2	CASRTQGSGGTGELFF	TGTGCCAGCAGGACACAGGGGAGTGGGGGCACCGGGGAGCTGTTTTTT
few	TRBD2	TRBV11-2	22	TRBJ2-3	CASSLDSGPSGSPWGYTDTQYF	TGTGCCAGCAGCTTAGACTCGGGGCCTAGCGGGAGCCCCTGGGGCTACACAGATACGCAGTATTTT
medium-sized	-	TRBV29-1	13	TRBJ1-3	CRRSPFSGNTIYF	TGCAGGCGGAGCCCCTTCTCTGGAAACACCATATATTTT
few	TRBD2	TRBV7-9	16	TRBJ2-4	CASSLLLAGAKNIQYF	TGTGCCAGCAGCTTACTACTAGCGGGAGCCAAAAACATTCAGTACTTC
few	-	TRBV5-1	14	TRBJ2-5	CASSFMDRRGTQYF	TGCGCCAGCAGCTTCATGGACCGACGGGGGACCCAGTACTTC
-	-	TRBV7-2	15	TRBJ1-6	CASGPETAYGSPLHF	TGTGCCAGCGGCCCTGAGACAGCCTACGGTTCACCCCTCCACTTT
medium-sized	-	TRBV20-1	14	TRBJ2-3	CSARVGASTDTQYF	TGCAGTGCTAGAGTGGGGGCGAGCACAGATACGCAGTATTTT
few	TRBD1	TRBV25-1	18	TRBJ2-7	CASSDRARDRFTTNEQYF	TGTGCCAGCAGTGACCGAGCCAGGGACAGGTTCACTACCAACGAGCAGTACTTC
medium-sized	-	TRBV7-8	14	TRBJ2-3	CASSLASGTDTQYF	TGTGCCAGCAGCTTGGCTAGCGGCACAGATACGCAGTATTTT
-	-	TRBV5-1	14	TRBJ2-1	CASSLDWLTDEQSF	TGCGCCAGCAGCTTGGATTGGCTGACCGATGAGCAGTCCTTC
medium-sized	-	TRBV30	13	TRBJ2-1	CAWTVGNRNEQFF	TGTGCCTGGACAGTTGGTAACAGAAATGAGCAGTTCTTC
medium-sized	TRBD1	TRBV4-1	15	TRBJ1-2	CASSHPGQASNGYTF	TGCGCCAGCAGCCATCCGGGACAGGCTAGTAATGGCTACACCTTC
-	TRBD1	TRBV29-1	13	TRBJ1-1	CSVGDRMNTEAFF	TGCAGCGTGGGGGACAGAATGAACACTGAAGCTTTCTTT
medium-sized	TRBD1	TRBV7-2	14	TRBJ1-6	CASSSGTGARPLHF	TGTGCCAGCAGTTCCGGGACAGGGGCACGACCCCTCCACTTT
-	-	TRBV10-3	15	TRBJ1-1	CAISDPSGANTEAFF	TGTGCCATCAGTGACCCCTCCGGGGCTAACACTGAAGCTTTCTTT
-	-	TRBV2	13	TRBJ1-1	CASKPTANTEAFF	TGTGCCAGCAAACCAACAGCCAACACTGAAGCTTTCTTT
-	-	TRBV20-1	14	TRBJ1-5	CSARLGVGNQPQHF	TGCAGTGCTAGATTGGGGGTGGGCAATCAGCCCCAGCATTTT
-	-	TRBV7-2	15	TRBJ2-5	CASSPTSDVAETQYF	TGTGCCAGCAGCCCCACCTCAGATGTTGCGGAGACCCAGTACTTC
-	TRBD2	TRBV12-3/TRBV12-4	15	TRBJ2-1	CASRTGLAADGEQFF	TGTGCCAGCAGGACGGGACTAGCGGCAGATGGGGAGCAGTTCTTC
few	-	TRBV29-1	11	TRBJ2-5	CSVEGQETQYF	TGCAGCGTTGAGGGGCAAGAGACCCAGTACTTC
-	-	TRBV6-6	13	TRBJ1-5	CASRDRNNQPQHF	TGTGCCAGCAGGGACAGAAACAATCAGCCCCAGCATTTT
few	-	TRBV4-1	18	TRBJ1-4	CASSQAPLRRGGGEKLFF	TGCGCCAGCAGCCAAGCTCCCCTCAGACGGGGGGGAGGCGAAAAACTGTTTTTT
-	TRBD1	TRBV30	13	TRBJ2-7	CAWVRDSSYEQYF	TGTGCCTGGGTCCGGGACAGCTCCTACGAGCAGTACTTC
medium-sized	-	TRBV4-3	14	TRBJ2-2	CASSQAQNTGELFF	TGCGCCAGCAGCCAAGCGCAGAACACCGGGGAGCTGTTTTTT
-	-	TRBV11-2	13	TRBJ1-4	CASSLSSGEKLFF	TGTGCCAGCAGCTTATCCTCGGGGGAAAAACTGTTTTTT
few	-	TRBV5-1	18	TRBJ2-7	CASSFPRFGDLTPPEQYF	TGCGCCAGCAGCTTCCCCCGATTCGGGGATCTAACCCCTCCCGAGCAGTACTTC
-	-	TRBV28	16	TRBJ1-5	CASTTVGGGSNQPQHF	TGTGCCAGCACCACTGTAGGAGGGGGTAGCAATCAGCCCCAGCATTTT
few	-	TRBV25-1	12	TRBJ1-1	CASSDLGTEAFF	TGTGCCAGCAGTGATTTAGGGACTGAAGCTTTCTTT
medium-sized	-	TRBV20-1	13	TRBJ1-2	CSAHYGTPNGYTF	TGCAGTGCACATTACGGGACACCCAATGGCTACACCTTC
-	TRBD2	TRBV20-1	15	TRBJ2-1	CSARAGGSIDNEQFF	TGCAGTGCTAGAGCGGGGGGGAGCATCGACAATGAGCAGTTCTTC
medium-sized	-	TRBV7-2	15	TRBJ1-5	CASSSGTYSNQPQHF	TGTGCCAGCAGCTCGGGGACGTATAGCAATCAGCCCCAGCATTTT
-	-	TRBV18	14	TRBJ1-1	CASSPGLGNTEAFF	TGTGCCAGCTCACCGGGTTTGGGGAACACTGAAGCTTTCTTT
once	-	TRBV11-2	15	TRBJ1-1	CASSLEAGRGSEAFF	TGTGCCAGCAGCTTAGAGGCAGGGCGCGGTAGCGAAGCTTTCTTT
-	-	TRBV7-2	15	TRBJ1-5	CASSLGTKRNQPQHF	TGTGCCAGCAGCCTCGGGACAAAACGGAATCAGCCCCAGCATTTT
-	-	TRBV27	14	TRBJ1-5	CASSSSSANQPRHF	TGTGCCAGCAGTTCGTCCAGTGCGAATCAGCCCCGGCATTTT
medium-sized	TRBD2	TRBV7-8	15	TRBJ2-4	CASSYRLAGDDIQYF	TGTGCCAGCAGCTATCGACTAGCGGGCGATGACATTCAGTACTTC
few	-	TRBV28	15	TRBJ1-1	CASSLGGQGATEAFF	TGTGCCAGCAGTTTGGGGGGTCAGGGTGCCACTGAAGCTTTCTTT
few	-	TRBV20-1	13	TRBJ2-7	CSPGGRLDHEQYF	TGCAGTCCGGGGGGCAGGTTGGACCACGAGCAGTACTTC
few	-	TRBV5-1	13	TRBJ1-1	CASSLVTNTEAFF	TGCGCCAGCAGCTTGGTAACCAACACTGAAGCTTTCTTT
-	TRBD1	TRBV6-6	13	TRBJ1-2	CASSGTGNDGYTF	TGTGCCAGCAGCGGGACAGGGAACGATGGCTACACCTTC
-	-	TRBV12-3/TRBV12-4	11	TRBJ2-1	CATQEDDEQFF	TGTGCCACCCAGGAGGACGATGAGCAGTTCTTC
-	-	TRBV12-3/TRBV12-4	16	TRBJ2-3	CASSLDQYRDTDTQYF	TGTGCCAGCAGTCTGGACCAATACAGAGACACAGATACGCAGTATTTT
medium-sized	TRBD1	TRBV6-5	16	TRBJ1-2	CASSYVRTGGGYGYTF	TGTGCCAGCAGTTACGTTAGGACAGGGGGCGGCTATGGCTACACCTTC
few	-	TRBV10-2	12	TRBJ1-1	CASSESQTEAFF	TGCGCCAGCAGTGAGTCTCAAACTGAAGCTTTCTTT
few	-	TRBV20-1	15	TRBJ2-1	CSVLAPEVSYNEQFF	TGCAGCGTTTTGGCACCAGAAGTCTCCTACAATGAGCAGTTCTTC
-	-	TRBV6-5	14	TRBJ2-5	CASSYTVLGGTQYF	TGTGCCAGCAGTTATACGGTCCTCGGCGGGACCCAGTACTTC
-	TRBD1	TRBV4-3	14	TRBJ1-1	CASSRQGTQREAFF	TGCGCCAGCAGCCGACAGGGAACTCAGCGTGAAGCTTTCTTT
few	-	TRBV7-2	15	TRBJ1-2	CASSFPRETNYGYTF	TGTGCCAGCAGCTTCCCCAGGGAAACTAACTATGGCTACACCTTC
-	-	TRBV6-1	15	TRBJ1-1	CASRTRGQGNTEAFF	TGTGCCAGCAGAACCAGAGGGCAGGGGAACACTGAAGCTTTCTTT
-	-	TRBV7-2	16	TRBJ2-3	CASSLVVGSQGALQYF	TGTGCCAGCAGCTTAGTCGTTGGCTCTCAGGGTGCCTTGCAGTATTTT
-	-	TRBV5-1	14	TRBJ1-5	CANSLGGARQPQHF	TGCGCCAACAGCTTGGGTGGGGCGAGACAGCCCCAGCATTTT
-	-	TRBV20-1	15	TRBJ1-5	CSARLDGYSNQPQHF	TGCAGTGCTAGATTGGATGGGTATAGCAATCAGCCCCAGCATTTT
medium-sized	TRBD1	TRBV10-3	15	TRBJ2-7	CAISGGGQGSDEQYF	TGTGCCATCAGTGGAGGGGGACAGGGAAGTGACGAGCAGTACTTC
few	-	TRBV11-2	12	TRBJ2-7	CASSASSYEQYF	TGTGCCAGCAGCGCCTCCTCCTACGAGCAGTACTTC